The clone carrying this TCR beta chain was counted at least ten times. Its antigen is not known. The sample belongs to a study of T cell repertoires in cytomegalovirus infection. There are 14 residues in the CDR3. Germline loops: CDR1 MDHEN, CDR2 SYDVKM. V gave up 5 bases and J gave up 0 bases, with 7 bases separating them. Study-wide results and limits: The cumulative frequency of public TCR beta families identified carriers of CMV plus the relevant HLA.

TCRdb recomputed calls from the reads with MiXCR, one row per CDR3 protein. The sample includes fewer than 250,000 distinct CDR3 sequences, approximately 13% of them seen just once. V usage is TRBV28 and J usage is TRBJ1-4; D not certain. The sequence was collected from a human donor in good health (CMV status not recorded). Some clones in this sample may be carry-over from other donors' samples. The sequencing input was PBMCs. This chain's CDR3 is CASSPTPTNEKLFF. The CDR3 DNA reads TGTGCCAGCAGTCCGACACCAACTAATGAAAAACTGTTTTTT.